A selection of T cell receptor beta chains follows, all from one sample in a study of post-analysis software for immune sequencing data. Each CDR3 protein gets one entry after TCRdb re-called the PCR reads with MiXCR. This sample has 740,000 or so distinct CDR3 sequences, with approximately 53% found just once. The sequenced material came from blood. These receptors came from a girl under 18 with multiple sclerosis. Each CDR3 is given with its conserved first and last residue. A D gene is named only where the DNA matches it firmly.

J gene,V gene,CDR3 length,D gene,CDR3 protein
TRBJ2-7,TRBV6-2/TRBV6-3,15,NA,CASSPTSPASYEQYF
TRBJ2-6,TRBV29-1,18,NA,CSAAAGRAGAAGANVLTF
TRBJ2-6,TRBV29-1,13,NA,CSVATSGANVLTF
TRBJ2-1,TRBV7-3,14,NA,CASSPRHRDNEQFF
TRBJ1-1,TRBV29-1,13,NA,CSVGIQAGAEAFF
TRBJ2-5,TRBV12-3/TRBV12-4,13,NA,CASTGFLEETQYF
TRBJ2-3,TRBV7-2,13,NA,CASSLAWADTQYF
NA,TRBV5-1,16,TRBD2,CASSLGSLAGVETQYF
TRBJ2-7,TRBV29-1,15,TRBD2,CSVDGLAGGDYEQYF
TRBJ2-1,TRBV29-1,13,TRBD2,CSVEEREPHEQFF
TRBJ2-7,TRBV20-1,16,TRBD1,CSANPRDSSLWNEQYF
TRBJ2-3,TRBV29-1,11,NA,CSVPDATYQYF
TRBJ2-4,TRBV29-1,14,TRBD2,CSVGPLAGGNIQYF
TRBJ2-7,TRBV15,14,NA,CATSRDRGYYEQYF
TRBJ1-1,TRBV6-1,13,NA,CASSVGGSTEAFF
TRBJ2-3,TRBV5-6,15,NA,CASSLPRSSTDTQYF
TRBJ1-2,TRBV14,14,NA,CASSLTPGSSGYTF
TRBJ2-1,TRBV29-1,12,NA,CSVVRVVNEQFF
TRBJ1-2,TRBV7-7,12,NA,CASSLSRVGYTF
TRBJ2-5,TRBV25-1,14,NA,CASSAKANQETQYF
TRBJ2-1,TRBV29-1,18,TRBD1,CSVTGDRGHGVSYNEQFF
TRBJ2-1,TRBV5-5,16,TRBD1,CASSSYRGSSYNEQFF
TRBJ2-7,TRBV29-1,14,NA,CSVGHRASLEEQYF
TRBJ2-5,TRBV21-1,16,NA,CASSKVQAGGAKTQYF
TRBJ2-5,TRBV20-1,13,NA,CSTRSAGRETQYF
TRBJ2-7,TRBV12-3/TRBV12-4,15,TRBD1,CASSFRGPGTYEQYF
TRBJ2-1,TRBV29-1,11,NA,CSVTGYNEQFF
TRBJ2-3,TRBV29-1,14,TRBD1,CSSDRVAHTDTQYF
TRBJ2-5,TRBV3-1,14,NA,CASSQETSPETQYF
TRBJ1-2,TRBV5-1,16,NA,CASSLDGGLGVYGYTF
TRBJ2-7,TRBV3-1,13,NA,CASSLNAGYEQYF
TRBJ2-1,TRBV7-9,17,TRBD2,CASSLPKTSGSYNEQFF
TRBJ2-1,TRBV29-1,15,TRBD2,CSVVASGMLDNGQFF
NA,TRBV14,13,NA,CASSRETMYEQYF
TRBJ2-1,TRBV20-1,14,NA,CSARDNGRPNEQFF
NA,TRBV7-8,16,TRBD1,CASSSLPGQGTYEQYF
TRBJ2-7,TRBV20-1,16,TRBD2,CSAKTRLADRRYEQYF
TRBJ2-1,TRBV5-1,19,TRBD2,CASSLLAGGPRRTANEQFF
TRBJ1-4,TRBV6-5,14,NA,CASRDPATNEKLFF
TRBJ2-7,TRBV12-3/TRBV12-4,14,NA,CASSLASGTYEQYF
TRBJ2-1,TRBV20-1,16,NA,CSARDGTGVTYNEQFF
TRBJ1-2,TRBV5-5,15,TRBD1,CASSPAGTENYGYTF
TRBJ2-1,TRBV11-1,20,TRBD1,CASSLAGGQDRDPAINEQFF
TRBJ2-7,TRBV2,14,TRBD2,CASKPGTSIHEQYF
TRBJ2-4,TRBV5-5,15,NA,CASSLADRLRSIQYF